This entry is about one T cell receptor (beta chain). The target antigen is unknown. This entry belongs to a study of T cells in Graves' hyperthyroidism and ophthalmopathy. Findings and limits, study-wide: Peripheral blood also featured most of the thyroid clonotypes expanded above 0.001.

Amplified TCR beta CDR3 regions came from RNA transcripts. Carried out on the TCR CDR3, a first-round RT-PCR used the HTBI primer set. TCRdb ran MiXCR on the multiplex PCR reads and lists one entry per CDR3 protein. The profile shows some 550,000 distinct CDR3 sequences, approximately 15% of them singletons. CDR1 is SGHAT and CDR2 is FQNNGV in the germline V gene. Trimming removed 5 bases at V and 4 bases at J, with 14 bases between. The CDR3 loop spans 14 amino acids. The sequenced material came from blood. The chain joins TRBV11-2 to TRBJ2-5; D possibly uses TRBD1 or TRBD2 (5 bases each). This sequence originates from a woman in her forties with Graves' ophthalmopathy. The CDR3 is CASSRDPGVETQYF. DNA of the CDR3: TGTGCCAGCAGCCGGGACCCGGGTGTAGAGACCCAGTACTTC.